The next 13 T cell receptor beta chains were all read from a single sample in a study of cytomegalovirus exposure and HLA in healthy donors (TCRdb year 2017). The library was generated by the immunoSEQ multiplex PCR assay. For the multiplex PCR, a mixture combining 60 forward primers for TCR Vbeta segments and 13 reverse primers for TCR Jbeta segments was used. Imported from immuneACCESS, the table was reduced by TCRdb to in-frame sequences with V and J called. These copies leave out some clones; in studies compared against another copy, an unresolved V gene accounts for under half, and the cause of the remainder is not known. The sample data list around 190,000 clones, and over 60% of these were observed just once. More than 5.5% of the sample rests with the top ten. Sequenced sample: PBMCs. All receptors come from a middle-aged man in good health and CMV-seronegative.

This clone has a handful of counts. The V and J genes are TRBV23-1 and TRBJ2-1; TRBD2 matches at 11 bases. TRBV23-1 is sorted into the ORF group, with uncertain function. The V gene end was trimmed by 0 bases and the J gene end by 1 base; junction bases not matched to a gene: 11. This CDR3 contains 20 residues. CDR3 in DNA: TGCGCCAGCAGTCAATCGTTACTAGCGGGAGTACTCCAGTCCTACAATGAGCAGTTCTTC. It yields the protein CASSQSLLAGVLQSYNEQFF.

The chain combines TRBV4-1 with TRBJ2-2; 8 nucleotides match TRBD2. Germline CDR1 and CDR2: MGHRA and YSYEKL. This CDR3 region has 15 residues. V lost 8 bases to trimming and J lost 1 base; unmatched junction nucleotides: 6. CDR3 amino acids: CASQREGGNTGELFF. The CDR3 DNA reads as TGCGCCAGCCAACGGGAGGGGGGGAACACCGGGGAGCTGTTTTTT.

This chain links TRBV7-2 with TRBJ2-2; D gene unclear. Germline V CDR1 and CDR2: SGHTA, FQGNSA. There are 14 residues in the CDR3. V shed 5 bases and J shed 0 bases, with 7 bases lying between them. CDR3 DNA sequence: TGTGCCAGCAGCCCAGAGGCGAACACCGGGGAGCTGTTTTTT. Protein product: CASSPEANTGELFF.

The V and J genes are TRBV5-1 and TRBJ2-7; D may be TRBD1 (6 bases). Trimming left V 0 bases short and J 3 bases short, with 10 bases between. Per the germline V gene, CDR1 is SGHRS and CDR2 is YFSETQ. The CDR3 runs to 14 residues. The chain's CDR3 is CASSLARGGYEQYF. The CDR3 DNA reads as TGCGCCAGCAGCTTGGCCAGGGGCGGCTACGAGCAGTACTTC.

This clone was counted a single time. This chain connects TRBV18 to TRBJ1-4; D is unclear. The V and J ends lost 5 bases and 8 bases respectively, with 15 bases between them. Germline CDR1 and CDR2: KGHSH and LQKENI. The CDR3 contains 14 residues. The CDR3 loop reads CASSDIIADEKLFF. CDR3 coding DNA: TGTGCCAGCTCAGACATCATAGCGGACGAAAAACTGTTTTTT.

As for this clone: The junction departs from the called germline gene at one end, perhaps through a read error. The chain carries TRBV7-9 and TRBJ2-3, with 11 bases identical to TRBD2. The V gene's germline CDR1 is SEHNR and CDR2 FQNEAQ (reference sequence). The CDR3 has 16 amino acids. The CDR3 bases are TGTTCCAGCAGCCCCATACTAGCGGGGGGCACAGATACGCAGTATTTT. Its protein product is CSSSPILAGGTDTQYF.

The J gene is TRBJ2-7, the V gene TRBV6-5; TRBD2 is a possible D gene (5 bases). Germline-derived CDR1 and CDR2 are MNHEY and SVGAGI. This CDR3 has 15 amino acids. Between the trimmed V and J ends, which lost 5 bases and 4 bases, there was a span of 18 bases. CDR3 region: CASSTSGHPQYEQYF. The CDR3 nucleotides read TGTGCCAGCAGTACTAGTGGGCACCCTCAGTACGAGCAGTACTTC.

This chain links TRBV4-1 with TRBJ1-1; 7 positions match TRBD1. V shed 4 bases and J 1 base; nucleotides not matched to a gene: 9. From germline, CDR1 is MGHRA and CDR2 YSYEKL. The CDR3 extends over 16 amino acids. The DNA of the CDR3 is TGCGCCAGCAGCCCTATGGGACAGACCTCGAACACTGAAGCTTTCTTT. This sequence encodes CASSPMGQTSNTEAFF.

This chain joins TRBV27 and TRBJ2-1; 11 bases are a match to TRBD2. In germline, CDR1 is MNHEY, CDR2 SMNVEV (reference sequence). The CDR3 consists of 16 residues. V dropped 5 bases and J dropped 4; count of bases not matched to a gene: 7. The DNA for the CDR3 is TGTGCCAGCAGTACCACCGGGACTAGCGGATACAATGAGCAGTTCTTC. Translated, it gives CASSTTGTSGYNEQFF.

This clone was detected only a few times. The same CDR3 also results from other DNA sequences found in this sample. V is TRBV5-1 and J is TRBJ2-3; D is possibly TRBD2 (5 bases). The ends were cut back, 4 bases at V and 0 bases at J, with 6 bases in the middle. The germline gives CDR1 SGHRS, CDR2 YFSETQ. The CDR3 consists of 13 residues. CDR3 region: CASSLASTDTQYF. DNA for the CDR3: TGCGCCAGCAGCCTAGCTAGCACAGATACGCAGTATTTT.

The chain joins TRBV29-1 to TRBJ2-3, with TRBD2 identical over 8 bases. V dropped 0 bases and J dropped 1; count of bases not matched to a gene: 0. Germline values: CDR1 SQVTM, CDR2 ANQGSEA. This CDR3 is 14 amino acids long. CDR3 in DNA: TGCAGCGTTGAAGAGGGACTAGGCACAGATACGCAGTATTTT. Amino acid sequence: CSVEEGLGTDTQYF.

The chain uses TRBV19 and TRBJ2-2; tentative D call: TRBD2 (6 bases). The CDR3 loop spans 13 amino acids. Deletions cut 3 bases from V and 6 bases from J, with 8 bases between. Per germline, CDR1 LNHDA and CDR2 SQIVND (reference sequence). The CDR3 DNA reads as TGTGCCAGTAGTATTCCGGGGGCCGGGGAGCTGTTTTTT. Encoded protein: CASSIPGAGELFF.

The chain carries TRBV4-1 and TRBJ2-7; D might be TRBD1 (5 bases). The CDR3 spans 15 residues. In germline, CDR1 is MGHRA, CDR2 YSYEKL. The V end was cut by 0 bases, the J end by 0 bases, with 9 bases between. CDR3 loop: CASSQDPGLSYEQYF. The DNA for the CDR3 is TGCGCCAGCAGCCAAGACCCAGGGCTCTCCTACGAGCAGTACTTC.